This is a list of T cell receptor beta chains from one sample in a study of CD8 T cells in ankylosing spondylitis. In TCRdb, the 5' RACE reads were re-called with MiXCR into one record per CDR3 protein. The sample shows under 250,000 distinct CDR3 sequences, roughly 25% of them seen only once. The specimen was blood, either unsorted or a sorted T cell fraction (not recorded which). Receptors were obtained from a male donor with ankylosing spondylitis or in good health (not recorded which). The CDR3 runs from the conserved cysteine through the conserved F or W. A D gene is named only where the DNA matches it firmly. Clone sizes are given selectively: once, few, many, or a class where the clone is expanded.

>TRBJ2-1|TRBD1|NA|TRBV3-1
CASSQAGQYNEQFF
TGTGCCAGCAGCCAAGCGGGACAGTACAATGAGCAGTTCTTC
>TRBJ2-1|NA|many|TRBV12-3/TRBV12-4
CASSEQGAEQFF
TGTGCCAGCAGCGAACAGGGAGCTGAGCAGTTCTTC
>TRBJ2-5|NA|NA|TRBV20-1
CSARNLQIQTQYF
TGCAGTGCTAGGAATTTACAGATTCAGACCCAGTACTTC
>TRBJ2-7|NA|many|TRBV12-3/TRBV12-4
CASSLEVGTPF
TGTGCCAGCAGTTTAGAGGTGGGGACCCCGTTC
>TRBJ2-1|NA|NA|TRBV5-1
CASSPGQGRRGAYNEQFF
TGCGCCAGCAGCCCGGGACAGGGTCGGCGGGGGGCCTACAATGAGCAGTTCTTC
>TRBJ2-2|NA|many|TRBV4-3
CASSQDPLNTGELFF
TGCGCCAGCAGCCAAGACCCCCTAAACACCGGGGAGCTGTTTTTT
>TRBJ2-7|TRBD2|NA|TRBV29-1
CSARGGGYEQYF
TGCAGCGCTCGCGGGGGGGGTTACGAGCAGTACTTC
>TRBJ1-4|NA|many|TRBV12-3/TRBV12-4
CASSARGQGLEKLFF
TGTGCCAGCAGTGCCCGAGGGCAGGGTTTGGAAAAACTGTTTTTT
>TRBJ1-1|NA|few|TRBV20-1
CSARFPGGAWDTEAFF
TGCAGTGCCCGCTTTCCCGGGGGGGCGTGGGACACTGAAGCTTTCTTT
>TRBJ2-7|TRBD2|many|TRBV10-2
CASTQLAGYEQYF
TGCGCCAGCACTCAACTAGCGGGGTACGAGCAGTACTTC
>TRBJ2-1|NA|NA|TRBV24-1
CATSDSTRRFF
TGTGCCACTAGCGACTCTACTAGACGGTTCTTC
>TRBJ2-1|TRBD2|NA|TRBV11-2
CASSDVSGRLNEQFF
TGTGCCAGCAGCGATGTTAGCGGGAGACTCAATGAGCAGTTCTTC
>TRBJ2-5|TRBD2|NA|TRBV15
CATSRGPLLAGEETQYF
TGTGCCACCAGCAGAGGCCCCCTACTAGCGGGAGAGGAGACCCAGTACTTC
>TRBJ2-1|NA|NA|TRBV29-1
CSVPDGLLSTVYNEQFF
TGCAGCGTCCCCGACGGGTTGCTGAGTACAGTTTACAATGAGCAGTTCTTC
>TRBJ1-3|NA|NA|TRBV29-1
CSVDTGSSGNTIYF
TGCAGCGTTGATACAGGTAGCTCTGGAAACACCATATATTTT
>TRBJ2-1|TRBD1|NA|TRBV20-1
CSTGTGGFNEQFF
TGCAGTACCGGGACAGGGGGCTTCAATGAGCAGTTCTTC
>TRBJ2-5|TRBD2|NA|TRBV20-1
CSALKLAGDQETQYF
TGCAGTGCCTTAAAGCTAGCGGGGGACCAAGAGACCCAGTACTTC
>TRBJ2-7|NA|NA|TRBV4-1
CASSQRQAYEQYF
TGCGCCAGCAGCCAAAGGCAAGCCTACGAGCAGTACTTC
>TRBJ2-2|TRBD1|many|TRBV9
CASSARQGANTGELFF
TGTGCCAGCAGCGCCAGACAGGGGGCGAACACCGGGGAGCTGTTTTTT
>TRBJ1-5|NA|many|TRBV10-3
CAITEATNQPQHF
TGTGCCATCACTGAGGCTACCAATCAGCCCCAGCATTTT